Below, 14 T cell receptor beta chains from the same sample are listed, as sequenced in a study of tumor-infiltrating lymphocytes in localized non-small cell lung cancer. Using immunoSEQ multiplex PCR, the repertoire was profiled, and TCRdb retains in-frame clones only, with some absent. The profile shows approximately 15,000 clones, about 45% of them singletons. Specimen: lung tumor tissue. Receptors were obtained from a human donor with non-small cell lung cancer.

This clone was counted between two and nine times. The V call is TRBV6-1, the J call TRBJ1-1, with D unclear. Trimming stripped 7 bases from V and 3 bases from J, with 9 bases between. Germline V gives CDR1 MNHNS, CDR2 SASEGT. The CDR3 contains 12 residues. The CDR3 reads CASTWQDTEAFF. CDR3 nucleotide sequence: TGTGCCAGCACCTGGCAGGACACTGAAGCTTTCTTT.

This clone was counted a few times. V gene TRBV11-3 combines with J gene TRBJ2-1, with TRBD2 matching over 8 bases. This CDR3 is 16 amino acids long. Germline V gives CDR1 SGHNT, CDR2 YENEEA. The J segment lost 4 bases and the V segment lost 5 bases, leaving 10 bases of the junction unmatched. The CDR3 spells CASSAAGGPSYNEQFF. In DNA form, the CDR3 reads TGTGCCAGCAGCGCCGCGGGGGGCCCTTCGTACAATGAGCAGTTCTTC.

This clone was recorded at least ten times. This chain uses TRBV7-6 with TRBJ2-2; D gene ambiguous. Germline V CDR1 and CDR2: SGHVS, FNYEAQ. V dropped 1 base and J dropped 4 bases, with 4 bases sitting between them. The CDR3 extends over 13 amino acids. CDR3 DNA: TGTGCCAGCAGCTTAGATCTCACCGGGGAGCTGTTTTTT. Its translation is CASSLDLTGELFF.

V is TRBV19 and J is TRBJ1-6, with D unclear. Germline assignment: CDR1 LNHDA and CDR2 SQIVND (reference sequence). CDR3 length equals 13 residues. Trimming removed 3 bases from V and 13 bases from J, with 13 bases in between. CDR3 DNA: TGTGCCAGTAGTATGTTGATGGGCAAGCCCCTCCACTTT. Translating gives CASSMLMGKPLHF.

The chain links TRBV7-2 to TRBJ2-3; D gene unclear. CDR1 SGHTA and CDR2 FQGNSA come from the germline V gene. The V end was cut by 1 base, the J end by 7 bases, with 6 bases between. This CDR3 is built from 12 residues. The CDR3 DNA follows: TGTGCCAGCAGCTTAGATGGATATACGCAGTATTTT. It specifies CASSLDGYTQYF. Full variable domain (remainder filled in from reference TRBV7-2 and TRBJ2-3): GAGVSQSPSNKVTEKGKDVELRCDPISGHTALYWYRQSLGQGLEFLIYFQGNSAPDKSGLPSDRFSAERTGGSVSTLTIQRTQQEDSAVYLCASSLDGYTQYFGPGTRLTVL.

The chain is built from TRBV19 and TRBJ1-2; the D gene is possibly TRBD1 (5 bases). Germline-derived CDR1 and CDR2 are LNHDA and SQIVND (reference sequence). V lost 4 bases and J lost 0, with 12 bases in between. The length of the CDR3 is 15 residues. CDR3 region: CASSTRVLPNYGYTF. The CDR3 DNA is TGTGCCAGTAGTACCAGGGTTCTTCCTAACTATGGCTACACCTTC.

By share, this clone ranks as medium-sized. This chain joins TRBV7-4 and TRBJ1-2; D not resolved. Trimming shortened V by 1 base and J by 7 bases, and 13 bases separated the two germline ends. The CDR3 loop spans 14 amino acids. Germline values: CDR1 SGHVT, CDR2 SQSDAQ. This CDR3 reads CASSLVLYGCGYTF. CDR3 bases: TGTGCCAGCAGCTTAGTTTTATATGGTTGTGGCTACACCTTC.

This clone occurred many times. The J gene is TRBJ1-1, the V gene TRBV11-2, with unresolved D. The CDR3 spans 13 residues. Germline assignment: CDR1 SGHAT and CDR2 FQNNGV. The V gene lost 7 bases and the J gene lost 1 base, with 10 bases spanning the gap. The CDR3 DNA reads TGTGCCAGCACCAGACCCCCGAACACTGAAGCTTTCTTT. Translated, it gives CASTRPPNTEAFF.

This clone turned up a few times. This chain joins TRBV25-1 and TRBJ1-2, with D uncertain. The ends were cut back, 4 bases at V and 4 bases at J, with 7 bases in the middle. This CDR3 has 12 amino acids. In germline, CDR1 is MGHDK, CDR2 SYGVNS. The CDR3 nucleotides read TGTGCCAGCAGTGGGTGGGGCTATGGCTACACCTTC. This gives the protein CASSGWGYGYTF.

V and J are TRBV7-2 and TRBJ2-7; 9 bases map to TRBD2. J gave up 4 bases and V 4 bases, and 8 bases lay outside the gene matches. This CDR3 spans 15 amino acids. Germline V gene sequence: CDR1 SGHTA, CDR2 FQGNSA. The CDR3 DNA is TGTGCCAGCAGCTCGTCGGGGCTAGCGGGGTACGAGCAGTACTTC. Encoded protein: CASSSSGLAGYEQYF.

V gene TRBV14 combines with J gene TRBJ1-6, with D hard to call. Per germline, CDR1 SGHDN and CDR2 FVKESK. V lost 0 bases, J lost 10 bases, and 10 bases lay in between. The CDR3 runs 14 residues. In DNA form, the CDR3 reads TGTGCCAGCAGCCAAGAATCGCGGGGATCACCCCTCCACTTT. Its protein product is CASSQESRGSPLHF.

The chain employs TRBV5-6 and TRBJ2-6; D is uncertain. CDR1 is SGHDT, CDR2 YYEEEE, per germline. The CDR3 consists of 16 residues. V lost 0 bases, J lost 0 bases, and 7 bases lay in between. The CDR3 sequence is CASSLGPSSGANVLTF. CDR3 DNA sequence: TGTGCCAGCAGCTTGGGGCCGAGCTCTGGGGCCAACGTCCTGACTTTC.

The CDR3 DNA sequence: TGCGCCAGCAGACTAGACAGGGACTCCTACGAGCAGTACTTC. Encoded protein: CASRLDRDSYEQYF. The rearrangement joins TRBV5-1 to TRBJ2-7; 7 nucleotides match TRBD1. Germline CDR1 reads SGHRS; CDR2 reads YFSETQ. The ends lost 5 bases at V and 0 bases at J; junction bases unmatched: 5. The CDR3 length is 14 residues.

This sequence joins TRBV27 and TRBJ1-5; TRBD1 might be the D (6 bases). Trimming removed 6 bases from V and 3 bases from J, with 9 bases in between. From germline, CDR1 is MNHEY and CDR2 SMNVEV (reference sequence). There are 13 residues in the CDR3. The CDR3 protein is CASRGGTNQPQHF. The CDR3 nucleotides are TGTGCCAGCAGGGGGGGCACCAATCAGCCCCAGCATTTT.